A selection of T cell receptor beta chains follows, all from one sample in a study of T-cell reconstitution after alpha-beta-depleted transplantation in children. TCRdb re-called the PCR reads with MiXCR, one entry per CDR3 protein. The data contain about 240,000 distinct CDR3 sequences, 20% to 30% of them singletons. The starting material was PBMCs, obtained before TCRalphabeta/CD19-depleted stem cell transplant. The receptors originated from a girl aged 2 to 9 with Fanconi anemia, due to receive a stem cell transplant. Each CDR3 is given with its conserved first and last residue. The order of the fields is clone size, D gene, J gene, V gene, CDR3 protein, CDR3 DNA. The D gene is left open where the match is weak. A row's size may be missing; if present it is once, few, many or a size class.

size: many
D: TRBD2
J: TRBJ2-1
V: TRBV20-1
CDR3: CSARGWTSGGASKYNEQFF
DNA: TGCAGTGCTAGAGGTTGGACTAGCGGGGGGGCGTCTAAATACAATGAGCAGTTCTTC

size: -
D: -
J: TRBJ2-1
V: TRBV12-3/TRBV12-4
CDR3: CASSLERMNEQFF
DNA: TGTGCCAGCAGTTTAGAAAGGATGAATGAGCAGTTCTTC

size: many
D: -
J: TRBJ2-7
V: TRBV20-1
CDR3: CSARAIGAYEQYF
DNA: TGCAGTGCTAGAGCGATCGGGGCTTACGAGCAGTACTTC

size: few
D: TRBD2
J: TRBJ2-5
V: TRBV20-1
CDR3: CSASFPLAGGETQYF
DNA: TGCAGTGCTAGTTTTCCTCTAGCGGGAGGGGAGACCCAGTACTTC

size: -
D: -
J: TRBJ2-3
V: TRBV7-6
CDR3: CASSLKGGTDTQYF
DNA: TGTGCCAGCAGCCTTAAAGGGGGCACAGATACGCAGTATTTT

size: -
D: -
J: TRBJ2-7
V: TRBV6-5
CDR3: CASSAGISYEQYF
DNA: TGTGCCAGCTCTGCGGGAATATCCTACGAGCAGTACTTC

size: -
D: -
J: TRBJ1-6
V: TRBV20-1
CDR3: CSARATGLRGSPLHF
DNA: TGCAGTGCTAGAGCCACAGGGTTACGGGGTTCACCCCTCCACTTT

size: many
D: TRBD2
J: TRBJ2-1
V: TRBV7-9
CDR3: CASSTPSGFNEQFF
DNA: TGTGCCAGCAGTACTCCTAGCGGATTCAATGAGCAGTTCTTC

size: -
D: -
J: TRBJ1-4
V: TRBV7-9
CDR3: CASSLATGSLFF
DNA: TGTGCCAGCAGCTTAGCTACAGGCTCACTGTTTTTT

size: many
D: -
J: TRBJ2-5
V: TRBV20-1
CDR3: CSALGSQETQYF
DNA: TGCAGTGCATTGGGATCGCAAGAGACCCAGTACTTC

size: many
D: -
J: TRBJ2-3
V: TRBV7-3
CDR3: CASSPQTTTDTQYF
DNA: TGTGCCAGCAGCCCCCAAACAACGACAGATACGCAGTATTTT

size: many
D: -
J: TRBJ2-5
V: TRBV6-5
CDR3: CASSHHETQYF
DNA: TGTGCCAGCAGCCACCACGAGACCCAGTACTTC

size: few
D: -
J: TRBJ1-5
V: TRBV20-1
CDR3: CSARPTVRMTPQHF
DNA: TGCAGTGCTAGACCGACCGTTAGGATGACGCCCCAGCATTTT

size: -
D: TRBD1
J: TRBJ2-5
V: TRBV20-1
CDR3: CSVGGGIQETQYF
DNA: TGCAGTGTAGGGGGCGGAATACAAGAGACCCAGTACTTC

size: few
D: TRBD1
J: TRBJ1-1
V: TRBV7-2
CDR3: CASSLARRGRGQLNTEAFF
DNA: TGTGCCAGCAGCTTAGCGCGAAGGGGGAGGGGACAGTTGAACACTGAAGCTTTCTTT

size: few
D: -
J: TRBJ2-7
V: TRBV29-1
CDR3: CSVEDSGNEQYF
DNA: TGCAGCGTTGAAGATTCAGGGAACGAGCAGTACTTC

size: -
D: -
J: TRBJ1-1
V: TRBV4-2
CDR3: CASSAQTGMRTEAFF
DNA: TGTGCCAGCAGCGCACAGACAGGAATGCGCACTGAAGCTTTCTTT

size: few
D: TRBD1
J: TRBJ2-7
V: TRBV7-9
CDR3: CASSLANRGYEQYF
DNA: TGTGCCAGCAGCTTAGCCAACAGGGGCTACGAGCAGTACTTC

size: -
D: TRBD1
J: TRBJ1-5
V: TRBV12-3/TRBV12-4
CDR3: CASSLAGGMGQGLNQPQHF
DNA: TGTGCCAGCAGTTTAGCGGGCGGTATGGGACAGGGTCTGAATCAGCCCCAGCATTTT

size: many
D: -
J: TRBJ2-7
V: TRBV29-1
CDR3: CSVEEGPSYEQYF
DNA: TGCAGCGTTGAAGAGGGGCCGTCCTACGAGCAGTACTTC

size: -
D: TRBD1
J: TRBJ2-3
V: TRBV5-1
CDR3: CASSLVGRKTGSTDTQYF
DNA: TGCGCCAGCAGCTTGGTGGGGAGAAAGACAGGGAGCACAGATACGCAGTATTTT

size: many
D: TRBD1
J: TRBJ2-5
V: TRBV29-1
CDR3: CSVLTGEGQETQYF
DNA: TGCAGCGTTCTGACAGGGGAAGGCCAAGAGACCCAGTACTTC

size: many
D: -
J: TRBJ2-3
V: TRBV5-1
CDR3: CASSFAGDTQYF
DNA: TGCGCCAGCAGCTTCGCGGGCGATACGCAGTATTTT

size: once
D: TRBD1
J: TRBJ2-5
V: TRBV5-6
CDR3: CASSDGQGGETQYF
DNA: TGTGCCAGCAGCGACGGACAGGGTGGAGAGACCCAGTACTTC

size: -
D: -
J: TRBJ2-2
V: TRBV29-1
CDR3: CSVIMLAGELFF
DNA: TGCAGCGTGATAATGTTGGCCGGGGAGCTGTTTTTT

size: many
D: TRBD2
J: TRBJ2-1
V: TRBV29-1
CDR3: CSVYPGLAGGNEQFF
DNA: TGCAGCGTATATCCCGGACTAGCGGGGGGTAATGAGCAGTTCTTC

size: -
D: TRBD1
J: TRBJ2-3
V: TRBV29-1
CDR3: CSVDAGGKGDTQYF
DNA: TGCAGCGTTGACGCAGGGGGCAAGGGAGATACGCAGTATTTT

size: many
D: -
J: TRBJ2-2
V: TRBV29-1
CDR3: CSVDRGGTGELFF
DNA: TGCAGCGTTGACAGGGGGGGCACCGGGGAGCTGTTTTTT